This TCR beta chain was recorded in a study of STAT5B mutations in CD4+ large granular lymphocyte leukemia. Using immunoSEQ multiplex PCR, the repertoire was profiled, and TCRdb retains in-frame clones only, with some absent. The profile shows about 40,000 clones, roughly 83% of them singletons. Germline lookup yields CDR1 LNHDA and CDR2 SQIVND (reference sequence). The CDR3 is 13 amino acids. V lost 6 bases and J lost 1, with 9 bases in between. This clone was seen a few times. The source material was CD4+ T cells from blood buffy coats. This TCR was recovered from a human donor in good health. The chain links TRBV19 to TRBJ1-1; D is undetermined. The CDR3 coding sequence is TGTGCCAGTAGAGGGCAAGCGAACACTGAAGCTTTCTTT. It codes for CASRGQANTEAFF. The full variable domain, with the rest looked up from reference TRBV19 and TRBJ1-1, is DGGITQSPKYLFRKEGQNVTLSCEQNLNHDAMYWYRQDPGQGLRLIYYSQIVNDFQKGDIAEGYSVSREKKESFPLTVTSAQKNPTAFYLCASRGQANTEAFFGQGTRLTVV.